The clone carrying this TCR beta chain was found a few times. This sample is part of a study of shared clonotypes between healthy human individuals. TCRdb keeps only in-frame clones here, not all; method: immunoSEQ multiplex PCR. Counted here are more than 2 million clones, 95% occurring once; the ten biggest clones make up 0.1% to 0.15%. V lost 0 bases and J lost 1, with 13 bases in between. The CDR3 consists of 16 residues. Per germline, CDR1 SGDLS and CDR2 YYNGEE. The chain carries TRBV9 and TRBJ1-1, with D hard to call. Sequencing was performed on naive CD4+ T cells sorted from blood. Stated subset: CD45RA+ positively selected. The sequence derives from a man younger than 35 in good health. CDR3 coding DNA: TGTGCCAGCAGCGTAGCTACGGCACCTCCGAACACTGAAGCTTTCTTT. Protein product: CASSVATAPPNTEAFF.